What follows describes a single T cell receptor (beta chain). Its antigen is unknown. Some clones are missing from TCRdb's copy, which holds only in-frame ones; the method was immunoSEQ multiplex PCR. This repertoire shows 30,000 to 35,000 clones, 84% found once; its top ten account for roughly 12%. These data are taken from a study of OX40 agonist ivuxolimab in advanced cancers. Whole-study findings and limits: At doses 0.1 to 3.0 mg/kg, CD4+ and CD8+ clones expanded. Researchers report that CD8+ T cells had, on average, more expanded clones than CD4+.

The CDR3 loop spans 13 amino acids. V dropped 6 bases and J dropped 5; count of bases not matched to a gene: 6. Per the germline V gene, CDR1 is MNHNY and CDR2 is SVGAGI (reference sequence). The sequences come from CD4+ or CD8+ T cells sorted from blood, collected in a trial of the OX40 agonist ivuxolimab. V is TRBV6-6 and J is TRBJ1-1; 7 nucleotides line up with TRBD1. This receptor was obtained from an adult with an advanced solid tumor such as melanoma, head and neck, liver or kidney cancer. In DNA form, the CDR3 reads TGTGCCAGCAGAGGACAGGCGGGGACTGAAGCTTTCTTT. This translates into CASRGQAGTEAFF.